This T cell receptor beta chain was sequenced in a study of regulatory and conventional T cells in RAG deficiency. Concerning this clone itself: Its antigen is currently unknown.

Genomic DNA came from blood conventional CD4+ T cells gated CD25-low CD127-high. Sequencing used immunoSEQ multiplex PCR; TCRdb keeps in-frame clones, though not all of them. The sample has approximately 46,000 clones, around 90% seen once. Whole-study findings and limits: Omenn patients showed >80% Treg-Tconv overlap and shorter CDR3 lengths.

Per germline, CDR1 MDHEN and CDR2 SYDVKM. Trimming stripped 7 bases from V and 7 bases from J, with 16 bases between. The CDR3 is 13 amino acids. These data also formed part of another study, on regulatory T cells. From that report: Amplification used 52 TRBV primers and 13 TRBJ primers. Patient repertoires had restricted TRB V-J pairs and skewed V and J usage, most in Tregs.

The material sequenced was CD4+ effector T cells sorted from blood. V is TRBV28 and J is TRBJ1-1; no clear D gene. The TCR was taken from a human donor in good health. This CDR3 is CASTFIRFGEAFF. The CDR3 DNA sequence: TGTGCCAGCACCTTCATCCGCTTCGGTGAAGCTTTCTTT.